A selection of T cell receptor beta chains follows, all from one sample in a study of regulatory T cells in long-lasting Graves disease. TCRdb itself ran the multiplex PCR reads through MiXCR, one entry per CDR3 protein. The data show a few hundred thousand distinct CDR3 sequences, 15% seen once. The sample was also reused in another study, on T cells in Graves' hyperthyroidism and ophthalmopathy.

The specimen was peripheral blood mononuclear cells (PBMCs), collected at new diagnosis, from a patient treated with antithyroid drugs. Source of these receptors: a woman aged 35 to 49 with Graves disease. The CDR3 runs from the conserved cysteine through the conserved F or W. D genes are given only for firm matches. The listing skips clone size in some rows; elsewhere it reads once, few, many or a size class.

v_call	clone_size	j_call	d_call	cdr3_aa	cdr3_nt
TRBV10-1	many	TRBJ2-1	TRBD2	CASSGSGSKHEQFF	TGCGCCAGCAGTGGTAGCGGGAGTAAGCATGAGCAGTTCTTC
TRBV20-1	many	TRBJ2-5	.	CSASEFTSIQETQYF	TGCAGTGCTAGTGAATTCACTAGCATACAAGAGACCCAGTACTTC
TRBV15	few	TRBJ1-5	.	CATSRVSSVQPQHF	TGTGCCACCAGCAGAGTTTCGTCGGTTCAGCCCCAGCATTTT
TRBV4-2	.	TRBJ2-3	TRBD2	CASSQGAGGGDTQYF	TGTGCCAGCAGCCAAGGTGCGGGAGGTGGGGATACGCAGTATTTT
TRBV19	.	TRBJ2-7	TRBD1	CASSPRTGEGTYEQYF	TGTGCCAGTAGTCCACGGACAGGGGAGGGTACCTACGAGCAGTACTTC
TRBV10-3	many	TRBJ2-7	TRBD1	CAISTTGVEQYF	TGTGCCATCAGTACGACAGGGGTCGAGCAGTACTTC
TRBV6-1	many	TRBJ2-7	TRBD2	CASSPGPIAGFSYEQYF	TGTGCCAGCAGTCCCGGACCTATAGCGGGATTCTCCTACGAGCAGTACTTC
TRBV29-1	.	TRBJ2-2	TRBD1	CSVVGGGQGRTGELFF	TGCAGCGTTGTTGGAGGGGGACAGGGTCGGACCGGGGAGCTGTTTTTT
TRBV27	.	TRBJ2-7	TRBD1	CASSRSGGEQYF	TGTGCCAGCAGTCGCTCAGGGGGCGAGCAGTACTTC
TRBV24-1	many	TRBJ2-3	.	CATSAAGDSTDTQYF	TGTGCCACCAGTGCTGCAGGAGATAGCACAGATACGCAGTATTTT
TRBV7-9	many	TRBJ2-1	TRBD2	CASSSGMREGINNEQFF	TGTGCCAGCAGCTCTGGTATGCGGGAGGGCATAAACAATGAGCAGTTCTTC
TRBV12-3/TRBV12-4	many	TRBJ2-4	.	CASTIHQGTKNIQYF	TGTGCCAGCACCATACACCAGGGGACCAAAAACATTCAGTACTTC
TRBV3-1	few	TRBJ2-2	.	CASSRGGGTGELFF	TGTGCCAGCAGCAGAGGGGGGGGGACCGGGGAGCTGTTTTTT
TRBV28	few	TRBJ1-5	.	CASSPTASNQPQHF	TGTGCCAGCAGTCCGACAGCGAGCAATCAGCCCCAGCATTTT
TRBV28	few	TRBJ2-1	TRBD1	CASSLWTGTGSNNEQFF	TGTGCCAGCAGTTTATGGACCGGGACAGGGAGCAACAATGAGCAGTTCTTC
TRBV2	.	TRBJ2-2	.	CASQAGRGNTGELFF	TGTGCCAGCCAGGCCGGCAGGGGCAACACCGGGGAGCTGTTTTTT
TRBV29-1	.	TRBJ2-3	.	CSVIPSTTDTQYF	TGCAGCGTTATTCCAAGTACCACAGATACGCAGTATTTT
TRBV5-5	.	TRBJ1-6	.	CASSLAAVVSPLHF	TGTGCCAGCAGCTTGGCGGCGGTAGTTTCACCCCTCCACTTT
TRBV7-8	many	TRBJ1-5	.	CASSLGAGFGNQPQHF	TGTGCCAGCAGCTTAGGAGCGGGGTTCGGCAATCAGCCCCAGCATTTT